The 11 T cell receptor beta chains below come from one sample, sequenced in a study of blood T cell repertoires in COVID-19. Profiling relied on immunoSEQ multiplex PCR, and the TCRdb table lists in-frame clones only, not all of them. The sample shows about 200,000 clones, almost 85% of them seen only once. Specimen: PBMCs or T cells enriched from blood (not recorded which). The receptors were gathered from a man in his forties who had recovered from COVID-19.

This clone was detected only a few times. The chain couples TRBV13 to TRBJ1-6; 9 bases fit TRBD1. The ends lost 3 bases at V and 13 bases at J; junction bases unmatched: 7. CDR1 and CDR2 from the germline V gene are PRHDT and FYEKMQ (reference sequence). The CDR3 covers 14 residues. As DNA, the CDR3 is TGTGCCAGCAGCTTCGGACAGGGGAGGCTCCCCCTCCACTTT. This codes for CASSFGQGRLPLHF.

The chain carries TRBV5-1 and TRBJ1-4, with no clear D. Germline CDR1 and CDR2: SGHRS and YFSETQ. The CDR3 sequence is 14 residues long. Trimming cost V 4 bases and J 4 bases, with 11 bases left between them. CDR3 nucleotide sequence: TGCGCCAGCAGCGTGGACGGACTTAATGAAAAACTGTTTTTT. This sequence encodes CASSVDGLNEKLFF. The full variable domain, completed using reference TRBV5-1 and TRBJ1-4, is KAGVTQTPRYLIKTRGQQVTLSCSPISGHRSVSWYQQTPGQGLQFLFEYFSETQRNKGNFPGRFSGRQFSNSRSEMNVSTLELGDSALYLCASSVDGLNEKLFFGSGTQLSVL.

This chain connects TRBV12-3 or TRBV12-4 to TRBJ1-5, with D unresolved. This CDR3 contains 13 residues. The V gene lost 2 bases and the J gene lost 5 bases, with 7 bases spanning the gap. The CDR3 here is CASSLLQDQPQHF. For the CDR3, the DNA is TGTGCCAGCAGTTTATTGCAGGATCAGCCCCAGCATTTT.

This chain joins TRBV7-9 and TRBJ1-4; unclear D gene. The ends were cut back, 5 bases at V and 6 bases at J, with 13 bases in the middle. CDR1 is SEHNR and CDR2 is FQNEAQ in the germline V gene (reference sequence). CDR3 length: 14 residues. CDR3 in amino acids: CASSPERSYEKLFF. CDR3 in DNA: TGTGCCAGCAGCCCCGAGCGTTCCTATGAAAAACTGTTTTTT.

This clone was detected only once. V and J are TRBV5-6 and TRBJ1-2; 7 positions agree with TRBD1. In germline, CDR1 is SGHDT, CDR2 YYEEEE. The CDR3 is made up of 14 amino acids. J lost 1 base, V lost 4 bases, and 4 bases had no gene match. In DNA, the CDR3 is TGTGCCAGCAGCCCGGGACAGCTTAACTATGGCTACACCTTC. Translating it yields CASSPGQLNYGYTF. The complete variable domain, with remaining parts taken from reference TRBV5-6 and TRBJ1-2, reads DAGVTQSPTHLIKTRGQQVTLRCSPKSGHDTVSWYQQALGQGPQFIFQYYEEEERQRGNFPDRFSGHQFPNYSSELNVNALLLGDSALYLCASSPGQLNYGYTFGSGTRLTVV.

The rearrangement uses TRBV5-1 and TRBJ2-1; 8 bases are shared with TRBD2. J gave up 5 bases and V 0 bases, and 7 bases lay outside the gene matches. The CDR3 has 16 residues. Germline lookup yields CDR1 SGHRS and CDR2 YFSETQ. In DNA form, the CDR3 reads TGCGCCAGCAGCTTGGACACCCCGGGACTAGACAATGAGCAGTTCTTC. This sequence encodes CASSLDTPGLDNEQFF. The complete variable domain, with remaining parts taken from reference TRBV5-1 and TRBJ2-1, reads KAGVTQTPRYLIKTRGQQVTLSCSPISGHRSVSWYQQTPGQGLQFLFEYFSETQRNKGNFPGRFSGRQFSNSRSEMNVSTLELGDSALYLCASSLDTPGLDNEQFFGPGTRLTVL.

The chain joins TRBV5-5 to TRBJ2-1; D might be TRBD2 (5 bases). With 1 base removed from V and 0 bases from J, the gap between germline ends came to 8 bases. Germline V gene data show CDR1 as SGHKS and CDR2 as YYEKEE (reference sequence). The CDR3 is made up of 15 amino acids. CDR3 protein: CASSLSAASYNEQFF. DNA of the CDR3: TGTGCCAGCAGCTTGTCAGCGGCCTCCTACAATGAGCAGTTCTTC. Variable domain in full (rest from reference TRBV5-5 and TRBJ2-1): DAGVTQSPTHLIKTRGQQVTLRCSPISGHKSVSWYQQVLGQGPQFIFQYYEKEERGRGNFPDRFSARQFPNYSSELNVNALLLGDSALYLCASSLSAASYNEQFFGPGTRLTVL.

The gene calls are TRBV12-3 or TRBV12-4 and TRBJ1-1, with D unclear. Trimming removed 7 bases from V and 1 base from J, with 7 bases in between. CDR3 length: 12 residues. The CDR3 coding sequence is TGTGCCAGCACCGTCAGGAACACTGAAGCTTTCTTT. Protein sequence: CASTVRNTEAFF.

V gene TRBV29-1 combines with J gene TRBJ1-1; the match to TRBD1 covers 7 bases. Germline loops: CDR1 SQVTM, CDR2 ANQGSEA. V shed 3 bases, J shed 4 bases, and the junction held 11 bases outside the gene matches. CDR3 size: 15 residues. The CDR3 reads CSVDPRQGFGTEAFF. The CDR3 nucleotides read TGCAGCGTTGACCCCCGACAGGGATTTGGCACTGAAGCTTTCTTT. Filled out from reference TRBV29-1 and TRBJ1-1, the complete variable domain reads SAVISQKPSRDICQRGTSLTIQCQVDSQVTMMFWYRQQPGQSLTLIATANQGSEATYESGFVIDKFPISRPNLTFSTLTVSNMSPEDSSIYLCSVDPRQGFGTEAFFGQGTRLTVV.

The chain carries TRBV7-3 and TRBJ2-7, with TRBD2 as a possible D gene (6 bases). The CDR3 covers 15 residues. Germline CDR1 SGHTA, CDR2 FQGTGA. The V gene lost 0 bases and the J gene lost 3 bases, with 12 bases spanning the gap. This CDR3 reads CASSLTSGQGYEQYF. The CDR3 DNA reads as TGTGCCAGCAGCTTAACTAGCGGCCAAGGCTACGAGCAGTACTTC. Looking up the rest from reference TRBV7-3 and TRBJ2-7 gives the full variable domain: GAGVSQTPSNKVTEKGKYVELRCDPISGHTALYWYRQSLGQGPEFLIYFQGTGAADDSGLPNDRFFAVRPEGSVSTLKIQRTERGDSAVYLCASSLTSGQGYEQYFGPGTRLTVT.

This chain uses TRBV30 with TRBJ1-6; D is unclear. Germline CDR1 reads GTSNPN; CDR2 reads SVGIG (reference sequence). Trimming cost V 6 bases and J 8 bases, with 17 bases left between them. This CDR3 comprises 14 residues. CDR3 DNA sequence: TGTGCCTGCGGCGTTGAGGGCGGGGATTCACCCCTCCACTTT. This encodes CACGVEGGDSPLHF.